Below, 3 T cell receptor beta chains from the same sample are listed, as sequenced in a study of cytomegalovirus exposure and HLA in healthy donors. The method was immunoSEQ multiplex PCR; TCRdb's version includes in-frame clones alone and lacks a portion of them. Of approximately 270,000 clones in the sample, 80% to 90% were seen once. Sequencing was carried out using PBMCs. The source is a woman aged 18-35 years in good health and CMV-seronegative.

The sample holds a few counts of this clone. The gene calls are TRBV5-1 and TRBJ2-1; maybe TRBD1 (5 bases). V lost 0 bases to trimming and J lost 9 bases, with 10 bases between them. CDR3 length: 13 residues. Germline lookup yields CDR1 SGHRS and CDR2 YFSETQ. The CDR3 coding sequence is TGCGCCAGCAGCTTGGATGGGCAGGGTGAGCAGTTCTTC. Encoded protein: CASSLDGQGEQFF.

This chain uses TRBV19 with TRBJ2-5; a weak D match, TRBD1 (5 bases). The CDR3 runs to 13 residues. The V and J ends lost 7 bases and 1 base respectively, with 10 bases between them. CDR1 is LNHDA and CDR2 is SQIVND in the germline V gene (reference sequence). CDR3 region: CASIDRLQETQYF. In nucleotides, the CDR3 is TGTGCCAGTATTGACAGACTCCAAGAGACCCAGTACTTC.

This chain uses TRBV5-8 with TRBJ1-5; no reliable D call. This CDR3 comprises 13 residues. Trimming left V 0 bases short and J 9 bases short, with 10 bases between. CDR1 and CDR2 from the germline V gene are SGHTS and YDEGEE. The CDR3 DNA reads TGTGCCAGCAGCTTGGTCTCACTTTGGCCCCAGCATTTT. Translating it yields CASSLVSLWPQHF.